This TCR beta chain was identified in a study of blood T cell repertoires in COVID-19. While infection was still active, Seattle patients were enrolled and then followed longitudinally. The table came from immunoSEQ multiplex PCR; TCRdb's copy has only in-frame clones and leaves some out. The sample lists approximately 200,000 clones, around 79% occurring once. This CDR3 has 19 residues. CDR1 is SGHNT and CDR2 is YYREEE in the germline V gene (reference sequence). Germline trimming cut 4 bases from V and 2 bases from J; bases unmatched to any gene: 16. This clone has just a few counts. Sequencing was performed on peripheral blood. The chain couples TRBV5-4 to TRBJ2-7; TRBD2 matches at 12 bases. This clonotype was sampled from a woman in her thirties or forties with COVID-19, enrolled during active disease. The CDR3 sequence is CASSIQGSGLAGKTYEQYF. The DNA of the CDR3 is TGTGCCAGCAGCATACAGGGGTCAGGACTAGCGGGGAAAACCTACGAGCAGTACTTC.